Listed here is a single T cell receptor (beta chain). The antigen is unknown. Germline-derived CDR1 and CDR2 are ENHRY and SYGVKD. The CDR3 loop spans 12 amino acids. Trimming shortened V by 2 bases and J by 7 bases, and 9 bases separated the two germline ends. Primers used in a second PCR of roughly 7 to 12 cycles were a sample-barcoded 5' primer and a J-beta primer mix. TCRdb analysed the 5' RACE reads with MiXCR anew, one entry per CDR3 protein. The table records nearly 800,000 distinct CDR3 sequences, 25% of them present only once. This specimen belongs to a study of blood T cells in healthy people across ages. General study findings and limits: A roughly linear age-dependent decrease characterized TCR beta diversity per million T cells.

The sample was also reused in another study, on T cells of mothers and their children. As reported in that work: Donation came from a few healthy Caucasian mothers together with their six children. Over 9.5 million TCR beta CDR3 reads were obtained from each mother, and approximately 3 million from each child. Overlap measured in related mother-child pairs was slightly, non-significantly higher than in unrelated pairs.

The chain recombines TRBV10-3 with TRBJ2-7; D ambiguous. This clonotype originated in a boy between 10 and 17 years old in good health. The sample taken for sequencing was blood. Here the CDR3 DNA reads TGTGCCATCAGTGAGAGCCGGTGGGAGCAGTACTTC. It translates to CAISESRWEQYF.